This TCR beta chain was captured by sequencing in a study of cytomegalovirus exposure and HLA in healthy donors listed by TCRdb under 2017. Study-wide context: An earlier analysis of several hundred of the donors reported about 280 Gb of sequence data and 95 million to 130 million unique TCR beta sequences obtained from around 170 million T cells. An early release covering roughly 640 HLA-typed donors comprised about 290 gigabases of sequencing data and around 80 million unique TCR sequences. Of the 300 to 500 genotyped donors, 81% were placed in the genetic ancestry cluster associated with self-reported Caucasian donors. The study aimed to test whether signatures of past pathogen exposure could be identified by cataloging public T cell receptors. The study used immunosequencing to profile the T cell repertoires of 666 subjects and linked those repertoires to cytomegalovirus serostatus. Besides the first cohort of around 670 subjects, a separate validation cohort made up of roughly 120 different subjects was used. To predict cytomegalovirus infection status, the study combined high-throughput TCR immunosequencing, statistical association of individual TCRs with disease status, and machine learning. In a later analysis, previously published TCR beta repertoires from several hundred donors were re-analyzed and high-resolution HLA genotyping was added so that TCR occurrence patterns could be studied. Rather than using new phenotypic data, the later analysis identified candidate immune exposures from TCR beta sequences and from how often those sequences occurred across donors. In an earlier analysis of 500 to 650 of the donors, high-throughput TCR beta sequencing was used to judge whether each TCR beta V gene segment behaved as functional or pseudogenic. Alongside the repertoire data, information on donor age, sex, ethnicity and CMV serostatus was compiled. A later genetic analysis took genome-wide SNP genotypes for about 55% of the roughly 670 donors and used that subset as a discovery cohort. All discovery cohort repertoires had been generated on a single sequencing platform. HLA typing covered class I and class II loci at four-digit resolution. The number of typed donors differed by locus: about 629-630 for A, B, C, DRB1 and DQB1; some 500 for DQA1; fewer than 610 for DPA1; and approximately 450 for DPB1. Several DR-DQ haplotypes were treated as single units for association and clustering because of strong linkage in the cohort. Among roughly 400 genotyped donors of the cohort, an average of about 240,000 unique TCR beta nucleotide sequences was sequenced per donor, of which roughly 18% were non-productive. Overall results and qualifications from the work: According to a later analysis, parvovirus B19, influenza, CMV and Epstein-Barr virus appeared linked to several top co-occurrence clusters. A cluster of highly shared sequence variants was judged likely to represent a technical artifact of the sequencing pipeline. Seventeen rarely observed V segments, including chromosome 9 orphons, were excluded from the earlier analysis of just under 600 of the donors because counts were too low. Compared with equally common non-associated chains, HLA-associated TCR beta chains in a later analysis were more clonally expanded and had lower generation probabilities. The authors suggested that the approach could potentially be generalized to other disease states and immunological phenotypes. Because the 87-base-pair reads could not distinguish some IMGT-functional V segments, including TRBV6-2 and TRBV6-3, those segments were excluded. For the cohort, immune exposure information was limited to CMV serostatus. A further reported finding was that TCR beta sequences accurately predicted the HLA-A and HLA-B alleles for most subjects in the first cohort. Most CMV-associated TCR beta chains appeared to be HLA-restricted in a later analysis, and the HLA associations seemed to be driven largely by CMV exposure. The study listed 150 to 200 TCR beta chains as associated with cytomegalovirus. In a later genetic analysis, a missense DCLRE1C variant was associated with V-gene and J-gene trimming of TCR beta chains, and the association was replicated in an independent cohort. A later analysis found that TCR association rates varied across HLA loci, with DRB1 alleles showing the most associated TCRs and HLA-C alleles the fewest. The cohort was sequenced for TCR beta chains only, and without alpha or paired-chain data the features that could be detected were limited. Broadly in line with IMGT annotations, most TCR beta V segments showed up in productive rearrangements about 87% or about 30% of the time in an earlier analysis of approximately 600 of the donors. Compared with the roughly 670-donor mean, donors in an Asian-associated ancestry cluster had fewer N-insertions in productive TCRs, according to a later genetic analysis. Most TCR sequences were observed very rarely across donors, whereas some public TCRs were present in many individuals. At a false discovery rate of 0.05, a later analysis linked some 18,000 TCR beta sequences to specific HLA alleles. Strong co-occurrence of HLA alleles, especially DR and DQ, made assigning TCR associations to individual alleles difficult. Sequencing depth was assumed to be roughly uniform across donors in the presence/absence analyses, though that assumption may not hold. A few of the identified cytomegalovirus-associated TCR beta chains were confirmed in vitro to be specific for cytomegalovirus antigens. In both the original and validation cohorts, the classifier was reported to diagnose cytomegalovirus status with high specificity and sensitivity. Correlated functional status among segregating V segments might be attributable to linkage disequilibrium, but an unknown experimental factor could not be ruled out. Because some donors lacked HLA typing at each locus, the association tests relied only on the typed subset.

The cohort was made up of 500 to 800 healthy bone marrow donors. All cohort members were sampled while nominally healthy, although unrecorded immune exposures were likely present. The donor was CMV seronegative and was included in the group of about 350 seronegative cohort members. Every donor gave a peripheral blood sample, and the peripheral blood mononuclear cells from that sample were used for TCR beta sequencing. Genomic DNA extraction from the blood cell samples was performed with the Qiagen DNeasy Blood Extraction Kit. Receptor libraries were prepared by the immunoSEQ multiplex PCR assay. The multiplex PCR relied on a mix of 60 forward primers for TCR Vbeta segments and 13 reverse primers for TCR Jbeta segments. The CDR3 region of rearranged TCR beta genes was amplified from genomic DNA by a multiplex PCR assay. The Illumina HiSeq System was used to sequence the amplified TCR beta libraries as 87-base-pair reads. In the source study's methods: Across the roughly 700 repertoires, a later analysis counted 60 million to 90 million unique TCR beta chains, approximately 10 million of which were shared by at least two donors. A nearest-neighbor algorithm error-corrected the raw reads and collapsed the reads into unique sequences, merging closely related sequences to remove PCR and sequencing errors. To assign V, D and J gene segments, CDR3 sequences were aligned to IMGT reference sequences. For a sequence to be retained, a match of at least six nucleotides to both a V gene segment and a J gene segment was required. A rearrangement was called productive if the CDR3 had no stop codons and remained in frame with V and J, and every other rearrangement was called non-productive. Following IMGT convention, CDR3 was defined as the stretch from the second conserved V-encoded cysteine to the conserved J-encoded phenylalanine. The earlier analysis of about 560 of the donors excluded any sequence lacking an unambiguous match to a single V gene segment. An earlier analysis of a few hundred of the donors classified V segments as functional when productive rearrangements were above 56.7% and as segregating when the standard deviation between donors was above 5%. To diagnose cytomegalovirus status from the catalog of TCR beta chain sequences, a statistical classification framework was built. In a later analysis, TCR nucleotide sequences were compared against IMGT/GENE-DB human TR gene sequences so that V and J genes could be assigned. In a later analysis, CDR3 sequences and most-parsimonious VDJ recombination scenarios were assigned using the TCRdist pipeline. A later analysis defined each TCR beta chain by its CDR3 amino acid sequence plus V-gene family, and excluded reads lacking a unique V-gene family. In a later analysis, around 600 highly shared, low-generation-probability nucleotide sequences were removed to address suspected cross-contamination and a sequencing artifact. For each public chain, a later analysis derived a clonal expansion index from normalized ranks of inferred template counts within each repertoire. A later analysis computed generation probabilities with a VDJ recombination model fitted to out-of-frame rearrangements, and checked the results against IGoR. Hypergeometric tests were used in a later analysis to score TCR-TCR, TCR-HLA and TCR-CMV co-occurrence, with a repertoire-size bias correction applied to the TCR pairs. A later analysis estimated false discovery rates by permuting HLA or CMV assignments 20 times. In a later analysis, co-occurring TCRs were grouped using DBSCAN, and TCRdist sequence similarity was added for clustering within HLA-allele-positive subsets. Repertoires with fewer than 30,000 or more than 120,000 public chains, plus five repertoires with anomalous nucleotide sharing, were excluded from co-occurrence clustering. Entries here come from immuneACCESS through TCRdb and include only in-frame sequences with V and J called. Some clones fail to appear in such tables; in the studies checked, an unresolved V gene covers under half of the shortfall, and the cause of the remainder is unknown. V, J and clone size derive from that table, while D and trimming were established from the DNA sequence. Present in this sample are about 120,000 clones, about 81% of which were seen just once. More than 1.5% of the sample is held by the ten biggest clonotypes.

The germline V gene sets CDR1 to SQVTM and CDR2 to ANQGSEA. The CDR3 goes from the cysteine to the phenylalanine over 13 residues. The only DNA kept is the CDR3, 39 bases in frame from the first base. The germline ends are 12 bases apart after V is trimmed by 4 bases and J by 3 bases. Concerning this clone: Its antigen is currently not known. No base-level quality is on record; no much larger clone is a single base apart.

The TCR originated in a man aged 40-49 years in good health and CMV-seronegative. Rearrangement joined TRBV29-1 to TRBJ1-1; the D segment could be TRBD1, given 5 matching bases. Input material: PBMCs. The nucleotide sequence reads as follows: TGCAGCGTTGCAGGTGTAGGGGACACTGAAGCTTTCTTT. This sequence encodes CSVAGVGDTEAFF.